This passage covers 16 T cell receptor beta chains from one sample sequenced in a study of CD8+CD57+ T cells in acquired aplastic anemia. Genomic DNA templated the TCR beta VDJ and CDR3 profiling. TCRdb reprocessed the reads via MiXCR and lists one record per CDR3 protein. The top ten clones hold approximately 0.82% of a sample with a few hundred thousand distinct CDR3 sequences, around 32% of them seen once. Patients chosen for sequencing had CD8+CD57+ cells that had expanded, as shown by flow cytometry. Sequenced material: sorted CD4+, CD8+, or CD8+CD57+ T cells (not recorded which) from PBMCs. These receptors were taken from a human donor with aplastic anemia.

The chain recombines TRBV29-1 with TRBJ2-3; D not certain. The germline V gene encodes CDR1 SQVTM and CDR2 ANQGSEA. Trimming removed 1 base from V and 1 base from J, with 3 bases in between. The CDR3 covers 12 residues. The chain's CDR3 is CSVEGGTDTQYF. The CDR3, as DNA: TGCAGCGTTGAAGGAGGCACAGATACGCAGTATTTT.

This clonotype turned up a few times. The CDR3 bases are TGCAGTGCTAGAGCTGGGGGGGTGAACACTGAAGCTTTCTTT. It translates to CSARAGGVNTEAFF. This chain uses TRBV20-1 with TRBJ1-1; possible D gene TRBD1, 5 bases. CDR3 length equals 14 residues. Germline CDR1 reads DFQATT; CDR2 reads SNEGSKA (reference sequence). The germline V and J ends were trimmed by 1 base and 0 bases, with 9 bases remaining between them.

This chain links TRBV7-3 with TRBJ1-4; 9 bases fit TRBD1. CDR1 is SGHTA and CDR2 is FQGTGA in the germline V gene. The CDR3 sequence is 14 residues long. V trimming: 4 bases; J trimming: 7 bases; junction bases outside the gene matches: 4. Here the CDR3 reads CASSWDREGEKLFF. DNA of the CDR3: TGTGCCAGCAGCTGGGACAGGGAGGGTGAAAAACTGTTTTTT.

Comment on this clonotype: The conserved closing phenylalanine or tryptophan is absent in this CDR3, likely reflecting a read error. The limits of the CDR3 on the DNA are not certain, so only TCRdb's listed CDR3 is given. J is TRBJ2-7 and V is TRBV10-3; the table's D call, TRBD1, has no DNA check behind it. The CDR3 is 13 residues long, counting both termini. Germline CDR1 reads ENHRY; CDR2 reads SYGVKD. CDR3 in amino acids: CAISRNLSMETEI.

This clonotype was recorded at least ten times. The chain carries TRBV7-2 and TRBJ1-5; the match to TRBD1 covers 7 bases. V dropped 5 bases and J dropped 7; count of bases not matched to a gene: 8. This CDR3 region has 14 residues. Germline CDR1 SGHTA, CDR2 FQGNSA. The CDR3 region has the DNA TGTGCCAGCAGCCTGACAGGGATGGGCCAGCCCCAGCATTTT. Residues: CASSLTGMGQPQHF. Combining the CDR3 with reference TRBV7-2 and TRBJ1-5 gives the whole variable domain GAGVSQSPSNKVTEKGKDVELRCDPISGHTALYWYRQSLGQGLEFLIYFQGNSAPDKSGLPSDRFSAERTGGSVSTLTIQRTQQEDSAVYLCASSLTGMGQPQHFGDGTRLSIL.

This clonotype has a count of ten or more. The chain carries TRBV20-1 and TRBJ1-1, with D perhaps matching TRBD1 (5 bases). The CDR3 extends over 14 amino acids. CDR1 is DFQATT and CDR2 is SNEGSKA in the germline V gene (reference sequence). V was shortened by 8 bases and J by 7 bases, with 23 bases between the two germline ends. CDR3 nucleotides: TGCAGTTCTACGGAAGCAGGGTCGTTTGGTGAAGCTTTCTTT. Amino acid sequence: CSSTEAGSFGEAFF.

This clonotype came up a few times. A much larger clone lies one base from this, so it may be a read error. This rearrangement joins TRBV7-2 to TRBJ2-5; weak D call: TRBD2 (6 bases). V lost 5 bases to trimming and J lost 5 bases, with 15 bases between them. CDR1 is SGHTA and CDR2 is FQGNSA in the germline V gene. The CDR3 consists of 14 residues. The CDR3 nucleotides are TGTGCCAGCAGCCGAGCGGGCGGTGGGGAGACCCAGTACTTC. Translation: CASSRAGGGETQYF. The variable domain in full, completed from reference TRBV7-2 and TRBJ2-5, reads GAGVSQSPSNKVTEKGKDVELRCDPISGHTALYWYRQSLGQGLEFLIYFQGNSAPDKSGLPSDRFSAERTGGSVSTLTIQRTQQEDSAVYLCASSRAGGGETQYFGPGTRLLVL.

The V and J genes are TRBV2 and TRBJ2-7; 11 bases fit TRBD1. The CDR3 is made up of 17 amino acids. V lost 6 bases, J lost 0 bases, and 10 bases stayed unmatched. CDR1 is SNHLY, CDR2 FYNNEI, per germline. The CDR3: CASSIRTGGLSSYEQYF. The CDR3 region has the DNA TGTGCCAGCAGCATAAGGACAGGGGGCCTTAGCTCCTACGAGCAGTACTTC.

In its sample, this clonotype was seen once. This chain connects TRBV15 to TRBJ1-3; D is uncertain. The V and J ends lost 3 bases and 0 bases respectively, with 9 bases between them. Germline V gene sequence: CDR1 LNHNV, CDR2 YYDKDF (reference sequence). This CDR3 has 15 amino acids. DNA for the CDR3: TGTGCCACCAGCAGCACCGACAACTCTGGAAACACCATATATTTT. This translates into CATSSTDNSGNTIYF.

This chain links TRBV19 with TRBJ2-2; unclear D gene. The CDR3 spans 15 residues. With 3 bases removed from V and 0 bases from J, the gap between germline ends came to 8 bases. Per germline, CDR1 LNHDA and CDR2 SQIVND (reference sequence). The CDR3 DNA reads TGTGCCAGTAGTATCGCAGCCGCGAACACCGGGGAGCTGTTTTTT. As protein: CASSIAAANTGELFF.

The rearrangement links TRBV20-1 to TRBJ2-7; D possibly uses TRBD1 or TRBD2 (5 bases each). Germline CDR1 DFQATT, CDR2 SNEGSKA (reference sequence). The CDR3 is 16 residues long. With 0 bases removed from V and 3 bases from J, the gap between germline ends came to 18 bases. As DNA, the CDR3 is TGCAGTGCTAGAGATATAGGGACCTCCGCCTTCTACGAGCAGTACTTC. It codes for CSARDIGTSAFYEQYF.

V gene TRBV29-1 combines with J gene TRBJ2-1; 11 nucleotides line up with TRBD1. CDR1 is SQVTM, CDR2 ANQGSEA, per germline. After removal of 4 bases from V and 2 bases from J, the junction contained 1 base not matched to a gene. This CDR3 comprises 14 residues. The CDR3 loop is CSVADRGPYNEQFF. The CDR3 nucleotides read TGCAGCGTTGCGGACAGGGGGCCCTACAATGAGCAGTTCTTC.

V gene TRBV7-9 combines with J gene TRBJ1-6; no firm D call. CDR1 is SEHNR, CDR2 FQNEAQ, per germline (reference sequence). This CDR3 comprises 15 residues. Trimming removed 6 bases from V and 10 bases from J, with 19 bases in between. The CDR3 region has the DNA TGTGCCAGCAGTGAAGCGCTGAGGGTCCACTCACCCCTCCACTTT. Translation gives CASSEALRVHSPLHF.

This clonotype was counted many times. The CDR3 DNA reads TGTGCCAGCAGTTTACAAATTGATAGCAATCAGCCCCAGCATTTT. It specifies CASSLQIDSNQPQHF. V gene TRBV12-3 or TRBV12-4 combines with J gene TRBJ1-5; D not resolved. V was shortened by 2 bases and J by 0 bases, with 8 bases between the two germline ends. This CDR3 is 15 amino acids long.

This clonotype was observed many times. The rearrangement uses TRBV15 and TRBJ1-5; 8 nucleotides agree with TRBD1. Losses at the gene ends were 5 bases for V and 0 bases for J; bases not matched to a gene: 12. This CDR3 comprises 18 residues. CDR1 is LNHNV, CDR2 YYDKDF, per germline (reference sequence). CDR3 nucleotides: TGTGCCACCAGCGGACCAGACTGGGACAGGACTAGCAATCAGCCCCAGCATTTT. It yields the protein CATSGPDWDRTSNQPQHF.

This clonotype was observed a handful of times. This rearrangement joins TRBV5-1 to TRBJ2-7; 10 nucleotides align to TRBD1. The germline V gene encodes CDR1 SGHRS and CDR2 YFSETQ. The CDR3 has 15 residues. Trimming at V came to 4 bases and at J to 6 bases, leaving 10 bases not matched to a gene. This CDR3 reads CASSLGQGEVSEQYF. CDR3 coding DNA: TGCGCCAGCAGCCTCGGACAGGGGGAGGTCTCCGAGCAGTACTTC.